These 21 T cell receptor beta chains originate from one sample sequenced in a study of tumor and adjacent non-tumor tissue in lung cancer (dated by TCRdb to 2017 to 2018). RNA was extracted from bulk unsorted tissue and checked for quality with a NanoDrop ND-1000 and an Agilent 2100. The normal lung samples consisted of distant non-tumor tissue collected more than 3 cm from the tumor edge. To prepare the library, multiplex PCR was applied. The sequencer listed for this sample is Illumina HiSeq 2500. TCRbeta libraries were built by three rounds of nested PCR using primers (Table S4), following protocols modified from ARM-PCR. The raw public data were reprocessed by TCRdb itself: fastp quality trimming at Q25, MiXCR clonotype calling, in-frame beta chains only. Rows merge per CDR3 protein into single entries with the most common DNA and genes. This sample comprises about 77,000 distinct CDR3 sequences, approximately 82% of them detected only once. Of the sample, under 50% is held by the ten largest clones.

Sequencing was performed on distant non-tumor lung tissue. The receptors derive from a man aged 70 or older with non-small cell lung cancer.

This chain uses TRBV2 with TRBJ2-7; TRBD2 matches at 13 bases. V lost 5 bases to trimming and J lost 5 bases; unmatched junction nucleotides: 6. This CDR3 is built from 15 residues. Germline V lookup: CDR1 SNHLY, CDR2 FYNNEI. The CDR3 reads CASSSTSGGTHEQYF. CDR3 sequence (DNA): TGTGCCAGCAGTTCGACTAGCGGGGGGACCCACGAGCAGTACTTC. The whole variable domain, remainder taken from reference TRBV2 and TRBJ2-7, is EPEVTQTPSHQVTQMGQEVILRCVPISNHLYFYWYRQILGQKVEFLVSFYNNEISEKSEIFDDQFSVERPDGSNFTLKIRSTKLEDSAMYFCASSSTSGGTHEQYFGPGTRLTVT.

As to this clonotype: This may be a read error, as it is one base from a much larger clone. The rearrangement joins TRBV5-4 to TRBJ2-3, with 9 bases lining up with TRBD2. CDR1 is SGHNT, CDR2 YYREEE, per germline (reference sequence). The CDR3 is made up of 15 amino acids. CDR3 protein: CAISWRGGQADTQYF. Here the CDR3 DNA reads TGTGCCATCAGCTGGCGGGGGGGCCAGGCAGATACGCAGTATTTT.

This clonotype was counted between two and nine times. This may come from a read error, since a much larger clone is one base off. The V gene is TRBV6-5, the J gene TRBJ1-1; no reliable D call. The CDR3 has 13 amino acids. CDR1 and CDR2 from the germline V gene are MNHEY and SVGAGI. The CDR3 is CASSYVWNSEAFF. The DNA of the CDR3 is TGTGCCAGCAGTTACGTCTGGAACTCTGAAGCTTTCTTT.

This clonotype came up many times. This rearrangement joins TRBV6-5 to TRBJ1-2; 7 nucleotides align to TRBD1. V trimming: 0 bases; J trimming: 6 bases; junction bases outside the gene matches: 4. The germline CDR1 and CDR2 sequences are MNHEY and SVGAGI. The CDR3 loop spans 14 amino acids. CDR3 loop: CASSYSARGDGYTF. The CDR3 nucleotides are TGTGCCAGCAGTTACTCCGCCAGGGGGGATGGCTACACCTTC.

As concerns this clonotype: Relative to the germline gene, one junction end is altered; a read error may explain this. V gene TRBV12-3 or TRBV12-4 combines with J gene TRBJ1-2; no clear D. CDR3 size: 13 residues. CDR3: CASSLTGSYGYSF. CDR3 in DNA: TGTGCCAGCAGTCTGACTGGGAGTTATGGCTACTCCTTC.

The CDR3 coding sequence is TGCAGGGTCCTCCCTAGCGGGAGGGCCAGTGAGCAGTTCTTC. Its protein is CRVLPSGRASEQFF. V is TRBV29-1 and J is TRBJ2-1; TRBD2 agrees at 12 bases. Germline V lookup: CDR1 SQVTM, CDR2 ANQGSEA. This CDR3 region has 14 residues.

The chain is built from TRBV6-5 and TRBJ1-6; D is undetermined. There are 12 residues in the CDR3. Trimming pared 9 bases from V and 7 bases from J, leaving 10 bases between. CDR1 is MNHEY, CDR2 SVGAGI, per germline. In DNA, the CDR3 is TGTGCCAGTACTTACCAGAATTCACCCCTCCACTTT. Amino acids: CASTYQNSPLHF.

Concerning this clonotype itself: With a much larger clone just one base away, this may be a read error. The chain recombines TRBV14 with TRBJ2-1, with a weak D call TRBD1 (7 bases). V lost 7 bases and J 10 bases, leaving 23 bases between the germline ends. The CDR3 is 15 amino acids. Germline V lookup: CDR1 SGHDN, CDR2 FVKESK. DNA of the CDR3: TGTGCCAGCAACCACAACAGGGGACTTTTCGACGAGCAGTTCTTC. Amino acids: CASNHNRGLFDEQFF.

As for this clonotype: One end of the junction varies from germline; a read error may be responsible. The gene calls are TRBV12-3 or TRBV12-4 and TRBJ1-6; no definite D call. The CDR3 totals 14 residues. This CDR3 is CASNLRTDNSPLHF. CDR3 nucleotides: TGTGCCAGCAATTTAAGGACCGATAATTCACCCCTCCACTTT.

As for this clonotype: At one end, the junction sequence differs from germline, possibly due to a read error. CDR3: CAISRQGPNSRLHF. The CDR3, as DNA: TGTGCCATCAGTAGACAGGGACCTAATTCACGCCTCCACTTT. The V and J genes are TRBV10-3 and TRBJ1-6; 7 bases are a match to TRBD1. The germline V gene has CDR1 ENHRY and CDR2 SYGVKD. The CDR3 has 14 residues.

V gene TRBV4-3 combines with J gene TRBJ2-2; TRBD2 might be the D (6 bases). Germline CDR1 is LGHNA and CDR2 is YSLEER. The ends were cut back, 1 base at V and 15 bases at J, with 24 bases in the middle. The CDR3 runs 16 residues. This CDR3 reads CASSQVGGMNTGKMFF. The CDR3 nucleotides are TGCGCCAGCAGCCAAGTGGGAGGAATGAACACCGGGAAGATGTTTTTT.

This clonotype occurred a few times. At one of its ends the junction is not consistent with the germline gene, which may arise from a read error. This chain joins TRBV29-1 and TRBJ2-5; possible D gene TRBD1, 5 bases. This CDR3 is built from 13 residues. Germline assignment: CDR1 SQVTM and CDR2 ANQGSEA. The CDR3 DNA sequence: TGCGGCGTGGCCTACAGGATCCAAGAGACCCAGCACTTC. It yields the protein CGVAYRIQETQHF.

This clonotype was counted ten times or more. The chain joins TRBV5-1 to TRBJ2-5; 12 bases line up with TRBD2. Germline V gene data show CDR1 as SGHRS and CDR2 as YFSETQ. The CDR3 loop spans 18 amino acids. The junction had 10 bases not matched to a gene; V was cut back by 0 bases and J by 4 bases. In nucleotides, the CDR3 is TGCGCCAGCAGCTTGGAAGGACTAGCGGGGAACCCCAGAGAGACCCAGTACTTC. Encoded protein: CASSLEGLAGNPRETQYF. The full variable domain, with the rest looked up from reference TRBV5-1 and TRBJ2-5, is KAGVTQTPRYLIKTRGQQVTLSCSPISGHRSVSWYQQTPGQGLQFLFEYFSETQRNKGNFPGRFSGRQFSNSRSEMNVSTLELGDSALYLCASSLEGLAGNPRETQYFGPGTRLLVL.

The chain uses TRBV11-3 and TRBJ2-1; 9 bases match TRBD2. The CDR3 runs 15 residues. The V gene's germline CDR1 is SGHNT and CDR2 YENEEA. J lost 7 bases, V lost 9 bases, and 13 bases had no gene match. CDR3 sequence reads: CASSPGASGANEQFF. DNA for the CDR3: TGTGCCAGTAGTCCCGGGGCTAGCGGGGCGAATGAGCAGTTCTTC.

V usage is TRBV10-3 and J usage is TRBJ1-5; D is perhaps TRBD1 (5 bases). The ends were cut back, 6 bases at V and 5 bases at J, with 17 bases in the middle. The CDR3 is 15 residues long. Germline V gene lookup returns CDR1 ENHRY and CDR2 SYGVKD. The CDR3 loop is CAISITEEGDQPQHF. The CDR3 DNA reads as TGTGCCATCAGCATAACAGAGGAAGGGGATCAGCCCCAGCATTTT.

About this clonotype: The CDR3 ends on some other residue instead of the conserved phenylalanine or tryptophan, so this is likely a read error. The rearrangement uses TRBV6-5 and TRBJ1-3; D ambiguous. Between the trimmed V and J ends, which lost 6 bases and 0 bases, there was a span of 6 bases. CDR1 is MNHEY and CDR2 is SVGAGI in the germline V gene. The CDR3 totals 13 residues. CDR3 amino acids: CASRVDSGNTIYL. The CDR3 DNA reads as TGTGCCAGCAGAGTGGACTCTGGAAACACCATATATCTT.

In the case of this clonotype: An end of the junction differs from the germline gene, which may be a read error. The chain joins TRBV11-2 to TRBJ2-2; 7 nucleotides agree with TRBD1. The CDR3 has 16 residues. The germline V gene encodes CDR1 SGHAT and CDR2 FQNNGV. The CDR3 DNA reads TGTGTCAGCAGCTTAGTGGGCACAGGGGTCACCGAGGAGCTGTTTTTT. Translating it yields CVSSLVGTGVTEELFF.

Remarks on this clonotype: Here the CDR3 omits its conserved ending phenylalanine or tryptophan, so a read error is the likely source. The chain has TRBV11-1 and TRBJ1-1, with a possible D match to TRBD1 (5 bases). V gave up 9 bases and J gave up 0 bases, with 20 bases separating them. Germline V gene lookup returns CDR1 SGHAT and CDR2 FQDESV (reference sequence). The CDR3 is made up of 16 amino acids. The CDR3 DNA reads TGTGCCAGGAACTTGGGTCAATGGGGCGTGAACACTGAAGCTTTCTCT. Translation: CARNLGQWGVNTEAFS.

This clonotype is a singleton in its sample. The chain couples TRBV6-2 or TRBV6-3 to TRBJ1-1; TRBD1 is a possible D gene (6 bases). In germline, CDR1 is MNHEY, CDR2 SVGEGT. The CDR3 consists of 15 residues. V dropped 10 bases and J dropped 9 bases, with 27 bases sitting between them. The CDR3 here is CATRRFVGQRRKAFF. CDR3 nucleotide sequence: TGTGCCACCCGACGTTTTGTGGGACAAAGAAGAAAAGCTTTCTTT.

With regard to this clonotype: One base away lies a much larger clone, so this may be a sequencing read error. The V call is TRBV12-3 or TRBV12-4, the J call TRBJ2-2; TRBD1 or TRBD2 may be the D gene (5 bases each). CDR3 length equals 14 residues. Trimming removed 3 bases from V and 9 bases from J, with 14 bases in between. CDR3 region: CASSFPRDAWELFF. CDR3 bases: TGTGCCAGCAGTTTCCCCCGGGACGCCTGGGAGCTGTTTTTT.

In the case of this clonotype: Just one base apart from a much larger clone, this may be a read error. The chain links TRBV20-1 to TRBJ1-2; TRBD1 might be the D (5 bases). CDR1 is DFQATT, CDR2 SNEGSKA, per germline (reference sequence). V was clipped by 6 bases and J by 1 base, with 9 bases between them. The CDR3 spans 12 residues. The CDR3 is CSATGVNYGYTF. In DNA, the CDR3 is TGCAGTGCCACGGGGGTTAACTATGGCTACACCTTC.